This T cell receptor (beta chain) was found in a study of blood T cell repertoires in COVID-19. About the research overall: PBMCs, B-cell-depleted T cells, or T cells provided the cDNA or gDNA that made up the material.

The CDR3 is 19 residues long. With 0 bases clipped from V and 0 bases from J, the junction kept 7 bases outside the gene matches. Germline CDR1 LGHNA, CDR2 YNFKEQ. Profiling relied on immunoSEQ multiplex PCR, and the TCRdb table lists in-frame clones only, not all of them. This sample yields roughly 300,000 clones, of which approximately 83% are seen a single time; approximately 4% belongs to the top ten. The rearrangement uses TRBV4-2 and TRBJ2-1; 11 bases align to TRBD2. The TCR sequence derives from a woman aged 40 to 50 with acute COVID-19. The sample comprised PBMCs or T cells enriched from blood (not recorded which). The CDR3 region has the DNA TGTGCCAGCAGCCAAGAGGGGACTAGCGGCACGTCCTCCTACAATGAGCAGTTCTTC. It codes for CASSQEGTSGTSSYNEQFF.